The source of this T cell receptor beta chain is a study of T cell responses to AZD1222 COVID-19 vaccine. Remarks on this clone: Its antigen is as yet unknown.

The germline gives CDR1 SGHTA, CDR2 FQGNSA. The V and J ends lost 1 base and 14 bases respectively, with 12 bases between them. The CDR3 spans 13 residues. Study findings and constraints: Repertoires were sampled only after the peak T cell response.

Generated by immunoSEQ multiplex PCR, the TCRdb table keeps only in-frame clones and is missing some. The sample contains about 150,000 clones, 90% to 95% of which appear only once. Specimen: peripheral blood, collected on day 0 of AZD1222 vaccination. This sequence originates from an adult in good health. This chain uses TRBV7-2 with TRBJ1-6, with D possibly matching TRBD1 (5 bases). The CDR3: CASSLDGTQSLHF. The CDR3 nucleotides are TGTGCCAGCAGCTTAGATGGGACCCAGTCCCTCCACTTT.